Following are 25 T cell receptor beta chains from one sample sequenced in a study of shared clonotypes between healthy human individuals. Assay used: immunoSEQ multiplex PCR; TCRdb lists only in-frame clones, some missing. Of 2 million to 2.5 million clones in the sample, 85% to 95% were seen once. Input material: naive CD4+ T cells from PBMCs. Described subset: CD45RA+ positively selected. These receptors were obtained from a man aged 18 to 35 in good health. Some clones in this sample may be carry-over from other donors' samples.

With respect to this clone: This CDR3 is also generated by other DNA sequences in the sample. The rearrangement uses TRBV28 and TRBJ2-7; perhaps TRBD1 as D (5 bases). In germline, CDR1 is MDHEN, CDR2 SYDVKM. The CDR3 length is 13 residues. V was cut by 6 bases and J by 0 bases, with 9 bases left in between. The CDR3 bases are TGTGCCAGCAGCAGGGTAGACTCCTACGAGCAGTACTTC. Encoded protein: CASSRVDSYEQYF.

The chain uses TRBV10-1 and TRBJ2-1; D gene uncertain. V lost 4 bases and J 10 bases, leaving 14 bases between the germline ends. CDR3 length: 13 amino acids. From germline, CDR1 is WNHNN and CDR2 SYGVQD (reference sequence). The CDR3 protein is CASSVSLVNEQFF. The CDR3 DNA is TGCGCCAGCAGTGTAAGCCTCGTCAACGAGCAGTTCTTC.

The chain carries TRBV6-5 and TRBJ2-5, with D perhaps matching TRBD1 (8 bases). The germline CDR1 and CDR2 sequences are MNHEY and SVGAGI. This CDR3 spans 13 amino acids. Between the trimmed V and J ends, which lost 10 bases and 2 bases, there was a span of 14 bases. CDR3 bases: TGTGCCACCAACAGGGGGGGTCAAGAGACCCAGTACTTC. Its protein is CATNRGGQETQYF.

The V call is TRBV28, the J call TRBJ2-1; TRBD1 aligns across 7 bases. The CDR3 sequence is 14 residues long. Germline trimming cut 7 bases from V and 8 bases from J; bases unmatched to any gene: 11. CDR1 and CDR2 from the germline V gene are MDHEN and SYDVKM. The CDR3 DNA is TGTGCCAGCACCAAGGGACAGCCGGGTGATGAGCAGTTCTTC. This gives the protein CASTKGQPGDEQFF.

The chain carries TRBV7-8 and TRBJ1-5; no clear D. Per germline, CDR1 SGHVS and CDR2 FQNEAQ. The CDR3 covers 13 residues. Trimming stripped 6 bases from V and 2 bases from J, with 8 bases between. The CDR3 sequence: CASSRPGNQPQHF. CDR3 nucleotides: TGTGCCAGCAGTCGACCGGGCAATCAGCCCCAGCATTTT.

The rearrangement uses TRBV2 and TRBJ1-5; unclear D gene. CDR3 length: 15 amino acids. Germline CDR1 SNHLY, CDR2 FYNNEI. V lost 5 bases to trimming and J lost 5 bases, with 16 bases between them. CDR3 residues: CASSRTTAGDQPQHF. The DNA for the CDR3 is TGTGCCAGCAGTAGAACAACAGCGGGTGATCAGCCCCAGCATTTT. Looking up the rest from reference TRBV2 and TRBJ1-5 gives the full variable domain: EPEVTQTPSHQVTQMGQEVILRCVPISNHLYFYWYRQILGQKVEFLVSFYNNEISEKSEIFDDQFSVERPDGSNFTLKIRSTKLEDSAMYFCASSRTTAGDQPQHFGDGTRLSIL.

This chain connects TRBV6-6 to TRBJ2-7; 10 positions match TRBD1. J gave up 3 bases and V 5 bases, and 4 bases lay outside the gene matches. Per germline, CDR1 MNHNY and CDR2 SVGAGI (reference sequence). This CDR3 is 14 amino acids long. The CDR3 is CASSARDRGYEQYF. As DNA, the CDR3 is TGTGCCAGCAGTGCCCGGGACAGGGGCTACGAGCAGTACTTC.

This chain links TRBV9 with TRBJ1-1; 9 positions match TRBD1. The germline V gene has CDR1 SGDLS and CDR2 YYNGEE. This CDR3 has 15 residues. With V trimmed by 0 bases and J by 7 bases, 7 bases remained unmatched. CDR3 protein: CASSVGWDRASEAFF. The CDR3 DNA sequence: TGTGCCAGCAGCGTAGGCTGGGACAGGGCTAGTGAAGCTTTCTTT.

This rearrangement joins TRBV7-6 to TRBJ2-5; 7 bases are a match to TRBD2. The CDR3 is made up of 15 amino acids. V lost 5 bases, J lost 2 bases, and 8 bases stayed unmatched. Per germline, CDR1 SGHVS and CDR2 FNYEAQ. CDR3 sequence: CASSPSGTAQETQYF. CDR3 nucleotides: TGTGCCAGCAGCCCGAGCGGGACGGCTCAAGAGACCCAGTACTTC. Complete variable domain (other parts from reference TRBV7-6 and TRBJ2-5): GAGVSQSPRYKVTKRGQDVALRCDPISGHVSLYWYRQALGQGPEFLTYFNYEAQQDKSGLPNDRFSAERPEGSISTLTIQRTEQRDSAMYRCASSPSGTAQETQYFGPGTRLLVL.

The chain uses TRBV7-9 and TRBJ1-2; the D is unclear. CDR3 length equals 14 residues. Germline-derived CDR1 and CDR2 are SEHNR and FQNEAQ (reference sequence). The V end lost 4 bases, the J end lost 3 bases, and 12 bases lay between the germline ends. The CDR3: CASSSEGGYYGYTF. The CDR3 nucleotides are TGTGCCAGCAGCTCTGAGGGAGGGTACTATGGCTACACCTTC.

The rearrangement joins TRBV7-8 to TRBJ2-7; D unresolved. The CDR3 loop spans 14 amino acids. V gave up 1 base and J gave up 3 bases, with 10 bases separating them. Per the germline V gene, CDR1 is SGHVS and CDR2 is FQNEAQ. The DNA for the CDR3 is TGTGCCAGCAGCTTAGTTTACTCAAACTACGAGCAGTACTTC. Translation: CASSLVYSNYEQYF.

The J gene is TRBJ1-1, the V gene TRBV4-2; 7 bases align to TRBD1. V lost 1 base and J lost 9; bases outside the gene matches: 14. Germline CDR1 reads LGHNA; CDR2 reads YNFKEQ. The CDR3 is 16 residues long. The CDR3: CASSQVGIGGEFKAFF. DNA for the CDR3: TGTGCCAGCAGCCAAGTAGGCATAGGGGGCGAATTTAAAGCTTTCTTT.

CDR3 residues: CASSQSLGTGGEKLFF. The CDR3, as DNA: TGCGCCAGCAGCCAAAGCTTAGGGACAGGGGGCGAAAAACTGTTTTTT. This sequence joins TRBV4-3 and TRBJ1-4, with 12 bases fitting TRBD1. Germline trimming cut 2 bases from V and 8 bases from J; bases unmatched to any gene: 6. The CDR3 contains 16 residues. CDR1 is LGHNA, CDR2 YSLEER, per germline.

The chain is built from TRBV21-1 and TRBJ2-1. TRBV21-1 is labeled a pseudogene. CDR3 length equals 16 residues. CDR3 amino acids: CASSKEPGASYNEQFF. CDR3 DNA: TGTGCCAGCAGCAAAGAGCCGGGGGCCTCCTACAATGAGCAGTTCTTC.

This clone was picked up one time. The chain is built from TRBV4-2 and TRBJ2-4, with D possibly matching TRBD1 (6 bases). There are 18 residues in the CDR3. Germline V gene lookup returns CDR1 LGHNA and CDR2 YNFKEQ. V lost 7 bases to trimming and J lost 0 bases, with 22 bases between them. CDR3 DNA sequence: TGTGCCAGCACCGGAAGCCAACAGGGTCTACTAGCCAAAAACATTCAGTACTTC. This encodes CASTGSQQGLLAKNIQYF.

The V gene is TRBV20-1, the J gene TRBJ2-1; D gene uncertain. The germline CDR1 and CDR2 sequences are DFQATT and SNEGSKA (reference sequence). The CDR3 runs 11 residues. The V end was cut by 6 bases, the J end by 5 bases, with 8 bases between. CDR3 residues: CSATDHNEQFF. The CDR3 coding sequence is TGCAGTGCAACGGACCACAATGAGCAGTTCTTC.

The V gene is TRBV7-7, the J gene TRBJ2-3, with D perhaps being TRBD1 or TRBD2 (6 bases each). V was shortened by 5 bases and J by 0 bases, with 9 bases between the two germline ends. CDR1 SSHAT and CDR2 FNYEAQ come from the germline V gene (reference sequence). CDR3 length: 14 amino acids. CDR3 sequence (DNA): TGTGCCAGCAGCCGGGGGCTTAGCACAGATACGCAGTATTTT. Amino acid sequence: CASSRGLSTDTQYF.

V and J are TRBV6-1 and TRBJ2-3; TRBD1 agrees at 7 bases. The length of the CDR3 is 15 residues. The V gene end was trimmed by 7 bases and the J gene end by 4 bases; junction bases not matched to a gene: 11. The germline gives CDR1 MNHNS, CDR2 SASEGT. CDR3 sequence reads: CASIPRGRTADTQYF. CDR3 nucleotides: TGTGCCAGCATTCCGAGGGGGCGAACCGCAGATACGCAGTATTTT.

A remark on this clone: The same CDR3 is also encoded by other DNA sequences in this sample. The chain joins TRBV2 to TRBJ2-1; unclear D gene. Trimming shortened V by 0 bases and J by 4 bases, and 4 bases separated the two germline ends. CDR1 and CDR2 from the germline V gene are SNHLY and FYNNEI. This CDR3 spans 13 amino acids. For the CDR3, the DNA is TGTGCCAGCAGTGAAGCGGGGTACAATGAGCAGTTCTTC. Translating it yields CASSEAGYNEQFF.

The chain couples TRBV29-1 to TRBJ2-7, with D maybe TRBD2 (7 bases). CDR3 length: 12 amino acids. With 7 bases removed from V and 5 bases from J, the gap between germline ends came to 15 bases. Germline CDR1 is SQVTM and CDR2 is ANQGSEA. The CDR3 DNA is TGCAGCGCCAAACAGGGAGGGAACGAGCAGTACTTC. It translates to CSAKQGGNEQYF.

The CDR3 DNA sequence: TGTGCCAGCAGCTTAGGCGTAAGTCCCTACAATGAGCAGTTCTTC. It yields the protein CASSLGVSPYNEQFF. The chain recombines TRBV5-6 with TRBJ2-1; D gene unclear. CDR1 is SGHDT and CDR2 is YYEEEE in the germline V gene. There are 15 residues in the CDR3. Trimming stripped 2 bases from V and 2 bases from J, with 11 bases between.

This rearrangement joins TRBV7-3 to TRBJ2-2; tentative D call: TRBD1 (5 bases). The V and J ends lost 6 bases and 4 bases respectively, with 6 bases between them. This CDR3 comprises 12 residues. CDR1 is SGHTA, CDR2 FQGTGA, per germline. The CDR3 sequence is CASRTVTGELFF. CDR3 nucleotide sequence: TGTGCCAGCAGGACAGTCACCGGGGAGCTGTTTTTT.

About this clone: The same CDR3 also results from other DNA sequences found in this sample. The J gene is TRBJ2-7, the V gene TRBV28; perhaps TRBD2 as D (6 bases). V was pared by 0 bases and J by 2 bases, with 8 bases between. Germline V gives CDR1 MDHEN, CDR2 SYDVKM. The CDR3 consists of 14 residues. This CDR3 is CASSLWGGPYEQYF. In DNA form, the CDR3 reads TGTGCCAGCAGTTTATGGGGGGGTCCCTACGAGCAGTACTTC.

CDR3 nucleotides: TGTGCCAGCAGCCGATTTGGATCTGGAAACACCATATATTTT. This translates into CASSRFGSGNTIYF. V usage is TRBV28 and J usage is TRBJ1-3, with D unresolved. Germline V gives CDR1 MDHEN, CDR2 SYDVKM. The germline V and J ends were trimmed by 6 bases and 1 base, with 10 bases remaining between them. This CDR3 has 14 residues.

This chain connects TRBV5-4 to TRBJ1-1; D may be TRBD1 (6 bases). There are 15 residues in the CDR3. Germline CDR1 SGHNT, CDR2 YYREEE (reference sequence). The V end lost 0 bases, the J end lost 6 bases, and 15 bases lay between the germline ends. The CDR3 DNA is TGTGCCAGCAGCTTGGGGGGCACAGGGACGGCTGAAGCTTTCTTT. Encoded protein: CASSLGGTGTAEAFF.